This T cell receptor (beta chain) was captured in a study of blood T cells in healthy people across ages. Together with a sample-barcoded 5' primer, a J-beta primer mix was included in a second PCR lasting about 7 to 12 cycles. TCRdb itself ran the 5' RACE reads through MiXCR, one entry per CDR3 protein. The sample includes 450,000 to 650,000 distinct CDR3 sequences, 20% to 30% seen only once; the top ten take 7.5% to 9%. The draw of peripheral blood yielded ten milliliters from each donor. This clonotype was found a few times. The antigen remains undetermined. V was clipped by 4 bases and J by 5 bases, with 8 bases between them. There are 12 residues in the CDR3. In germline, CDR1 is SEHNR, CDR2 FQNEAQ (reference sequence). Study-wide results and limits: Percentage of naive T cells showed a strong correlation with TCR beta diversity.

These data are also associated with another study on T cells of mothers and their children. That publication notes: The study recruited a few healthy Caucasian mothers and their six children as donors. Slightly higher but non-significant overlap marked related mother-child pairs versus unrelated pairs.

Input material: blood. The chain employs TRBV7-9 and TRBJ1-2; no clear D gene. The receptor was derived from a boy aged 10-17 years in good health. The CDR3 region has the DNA TGTGCCAGCAGCTCGACGTCATATGGCTACACCTTC. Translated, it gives CASSSTSYGYTF.